This TCR beta chain was captured by sequencing in a study of STAT5B mutations in CD4+ large granular lymphocyte leukemia. Germline V gene lookup returns CDR1 MNHEY and CDR2 SVGAGI. The length of the CDR3 is 16 residues. The V and J ends lost 0 bases and 2 bases, in that order; junction bases with no gene match: 6. Buffy coats from healthy blood donors served as controls. TCRdb keeps only in-frame clones here, not all; method: immunoSEQ multiplex PCR. The table lists about 45,000 clones, approximately 86% of them singletons. The sequence came from a human donor in good health. V and J are TRBV6-5 and TRBJ1-2; 7 bases are shared with TRBD1. Sample: CD4+ T cells from blood buffy coats. The CDR3 nucleotides read TGTGCCAGCAGTTACTCGAAGGGCAGGGGGAACTATGGCTACACCTTC. It is translated as CASSYSKGRGNYGYTF.